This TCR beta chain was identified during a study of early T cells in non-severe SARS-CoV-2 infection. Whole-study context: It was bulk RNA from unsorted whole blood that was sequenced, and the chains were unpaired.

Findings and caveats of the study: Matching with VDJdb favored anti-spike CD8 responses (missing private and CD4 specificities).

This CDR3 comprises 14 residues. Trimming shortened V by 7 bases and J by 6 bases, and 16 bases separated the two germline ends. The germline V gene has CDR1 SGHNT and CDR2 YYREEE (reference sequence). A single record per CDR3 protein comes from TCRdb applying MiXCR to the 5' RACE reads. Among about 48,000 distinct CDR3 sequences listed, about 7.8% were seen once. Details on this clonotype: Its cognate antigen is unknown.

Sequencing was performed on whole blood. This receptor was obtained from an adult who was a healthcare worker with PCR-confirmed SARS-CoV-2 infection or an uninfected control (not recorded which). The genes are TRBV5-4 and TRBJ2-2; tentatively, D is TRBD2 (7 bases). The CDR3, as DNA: TGTGCCAGCGGGAGTGGGGGGGCCGCCGGGGAGCTGTTTTTT. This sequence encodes CASGSGGAAGELFF.